The present T cell receptor (beta chain) was sequenced within a study of OX40 agonist ivuxolimab in advanced cancers. The data were produced by immunoSEQ multiplex PCR, yet TCRdb's version contains in-frame clones alone and is incomplete. The data hold fewer than 65,000 clones, with approximately 90% observed a single time. Germline lookup yields CDR1 MNHNS and CDR2 SASEGT. This CDR3 contains 13 residues. With 10 bases removed from V and 7 bases from J, the gap between germline ends came to 17 bases. This TCR derives from an adult with an advanced solid tumor such as melanoma, head and neck, liver or kidney cancer. Sequencing used CD4+ or CD8+ T cells sorted from blood, obtained in a trial of the OX40 agonist ivuxolimab. The V and J genes are TRBV6-1 and TRBJ2-1, with a weak D call TRBD1 (5 bases). The CDR3 sequence is CATFHPDKNEQFF. The CDR3 nucleotides read TGTGCCACCTTTCACCCGGACAAAAATGAGCAGTTCTTC.